This T cell receptor (beta chain) was sequenced in a study of CD4 T cells in relation to SARS-CoV-2 and coronaviruses. The overall study: Shared crossreactive spike epitopes were mapped to their HLA restriction. Whole-study findings and limits: The cross-reactivity analysis covered only spike protein, not other viral proteins.

A word on this clone: Its antigen is unidentified.

The unexposed donors gave CD4+ T cells in about 2011-2018, prior to COVID-19. Germline-derived CDR1 and CDR2 are MDHEN and SYDVKM. The V gene lost 8 bases and the J gene lost 4 bases, with 12 bases spanning the gap. The CDR3 is made up of 12 amino acids. Repertoires were generated with immunoSEQ multiplex PCR, while TCRdb's copy carries only in-frame clones and drops some. The table includes 60,000 to 65,000 clones, 94% detected once. The receptor comes from a human donor in good health. The rearrangement links TRBV28 to TRBJ2-7; D not resolved. Sample: naive CD4+ T cells from PBMCs. Sample subset: naive CD4+ T cells isolated by negative enrichment. The CDR3 protein is CASGTTLYEQYF. In DNA, the CDR3 is TGTGCCAGCGGAACTACCTTATACGAGCAGTACTTC.